The clone carrying this T cell receptor (beta chain) was seen many times. Its antigen is unidentified. This record comes from a study of T cells in Graves' hyperthyroidism and ophthalmopathy. Study conclusions and caveats: Blood also carried most thyroid clonotypes expanded above 0.001.

The CDR3 runs 15 residues. V lost 5 bases and J 4 bases, leaving 15 bases between the germline ends. The germline V gene has CDR1 SGHTA and CDR2 FQGTGA. Researchers amplified the TCR beta CDR3 regions from RNA transcripts. In the first-round RT-PCR of the TCR CDR3, the HTBI primer set was used. TCRdb itself ran the multiplex PCR reads through MiXCR, one entry per CDR3 protein. The data contain fewer than 250,000 distinct CDR3 sequences, about a sixth of them singletons. The genes are TRBV7-3 and TRBJ2-1; TRBD2 is a possible D gene (6 bases). The sequenced sample consisted of blood. The clonotype comes from a man aged 50 to 59 with Graves' hyperthyroidism. In nucleotides, the CDR3 is TGTGCCAGCAGCGGGGCGAGCGGGTTATACAATGAGCAGTTCTTC. Its protein product is CASSGASGLYNEQFF.